These 23 T cell receptor beta chains originate from one sample sequenced in a study of long-term antiretroviral therapy in people with HIV (dated by TCRdb to 2022 to 2024). The immunoSEQ hsTCRB v3.0 assay was used at survey level resolution to sequence the TRB variable region. TCRdb stores this immuneACCESS table with in-frame sequences only. Part of the clones is absent; in the studies checked, under half of the shortfall reflects unresolved V genes, and no reason is known for the rest. In all, the sample holds about 35,000 clones, and under 85% of those were seen once. In total, the top ten clones hold around 3.6% of the sample. The sample in question was unsorted PBMCs, obtained 3 years after starting antiretroviral therapy. These receptor sequences come from a man aged 50 to 60 with HIV.

This clone has just a few counts. The chain carries TRBV5-1 and TRBJ2-1, with 8 bases identical to TRBD1. With 6 bases clipped from V and 8 bases from J, the junction kept 10 bases outside the gene matches. Germline CDR1 reads SGHRS; CDR2 reads YFSETQ. This CDR3 region has 14 residues. Written as DNA, the CDR3 is TGCGCCAGCAAAAGGCAGGGGGCGACGGATGAGCAGTTCTTC. It codes for CASKRQGATDEQFF. Together with reference TRBV5-1 and TRBJ2-1, the CDR3 gives the full variable domain: KAGVTQTPRYLIKTRGQQVTLSCSPISGHRSVSWYQQTPGQGLQFLFEYFSETQRNKGNFPGRFSGRQFSNSRSEMNVSTLELGDSALYLCASKRQGATDEQFFGPGTRLTVL.

V gene TRBV29-1 combines with J gene TRBJ1-2; 8 bases are shared with TRBD1. Germline CDR1 reads SQVTM; CDR2 reads ANQGSEA. The CDR3 is 12 residues long. The V segment lost 5 bases and the J segment 4 bases; nucleotides outside the gene matches: 3. CDR3 nucleotide sequence: TGCAGCGTTCAACAGGGGGGCTATGGCTACACCTTC. Protein sequence: CSVQQGGYGYTF.

This clone was picked up one time. The J gene is TRBJ2-2, the V gene TRBV19; TRBD2 agrees at 11 bases. Germline CDR1 LNHDA, CDR2 SQIVND (reference sequence). With V trimmed by 3 bases and J by 7 bases, 4 bases remained unmatched. The CDR3 runs 15 residues. CDR3 loop: CASSIATSGSGELFF. The CDR3 nucleotides read TGTGCCAGTAGTATTGCAACTAGCGGGAGCGGGGAGCTGTTTTTT.

This clone came up a few times. This chain links TRBV4-1 with TRBJ1-5; a weak D match, TRBD1 (6 bases). Germline V CDR1 and CDR2: MGHRA, YSYEKL. V was clipped by 0 bases and J by 6 bases, with 15 bases between them. The CDR3 loop spans 16 amino acids. CDR3 bases: TGCGCCAGCAGCCAAGAGCGTTCAGGGGCTCGTCAGCCCCAGCATTTT. Translation: CASSQERSGARQPQHF.

There are a few counts of this clone. CDR3 amino acids: CASSLMGYTGELFF. Here the CDR3 DNA reads TGTGCCAGCAGCTTAATGGGTTACACCGGGGAGCTGTTTTTT. The chain joins TRBV7-2 to TRBJ2-2, with no clear D. V dropped 2 bases and J dropped 3 bases, with 7 bases sitting between them. The germline V gene has CDR1 SGHTA and CDR2 FQGNSA. The CDR3 totals 14 residues.

The rearrangement links TRBV5-1 to TRBJ1-1; TRBD1 might be the D (5 bases). Trimming removed 4 bases at V and 1 base at J, with 8 bases between. CDR1 is SGHRS, CDR2 YFSETQ, per germline. The CDR3 is 13 residues long. The CDR3 DNA sequence: TGCGCCAGCAGCCGGGACCCGAACACTGAAGCTTTCTTT. This translates into CASSRDPNTEAFF.

This rearrangement joins TRBV7-9 to TRBJ2-1; tentative D call: TRBD2 (7 bases). The CDR3 runs to 16 residues. The germline V gene has CDR1 SEHNR and CDR2 FQNEAQ (reference sequence). V was clipped by 3 bases and J by 6 bases, with 18 bases between them. CDR3: CASSFPLGGASNEQFF. CDR3 coding DNA: TGTGCCAGCAGCTTCCCCCTGGGGGGGGCCTCCAATGAGCAGTTCTTC. Combining the CDR3 with reference TRBV7-9 and TRBJ2-1 gives the whole variable domain DTGVSQNPRHKITKRGQNVTFRCDPISEHNRLYWYRQTLGQGPEFLTYFQNEAQLEKSRLLSDRFSAERPKGSFSTLEIQRTEQGDSAMYLCASSFPLGGASNEQFFGPGTRLTVL.

V and J are TRBV29-1 and TRBJ2-1, with a possible D match to TRBD2 (6 bases). Germline CDR1 reads SQVTM; CDR2 reads ANQGSEA. CDR3 length: 12 residues. V was trimmed by 7 bases and J by 6 bases, leaving 13 bases between them. CDR3 sequence reads: CSARDFLNEQFF. The DNA for the CDR3 is TGCAGCGCCCGGGACTTCCTCAATGAGCAGTTCTTC.

V is TRBV7-9 and J is TRBJ2-5; 7 bases agree with TRBD2. This CDR3 has 14 amino acids. Germline assignment: CDR1 SEHNR and CDR2 FQNEAQ (reference sequence). The ends lost 4 bases at V and 2 bases at J; junction bases unmatched: 4. In nucleotides, the CDR3 is TGTGCCAGCAGCTCCTCAGCGGGGCAAGAGACCCAGTACTTC. Encoded protein: CASSSSAGQETQYF.

This CDR3 reads CSVEAGFGTDTQYF. In DNA, the CDR3 is TGCAGCGTTGAGGCGGGGTTCGGCACAGATACGCAGTATTTT. The rearrangement joins TRBV29-1 to TRBJ2-3; a possible D gene is TRBD2 (6 bases). This CDR3 comprises 14 residues. With 3 bases removed from V and 1 base from J, the gap between germline ends came to 11 bases. Germline V lookup: CDR1 SQVTM, CDR2 ANQGSEA.

The chain uses TRBV18 and TRBJ2-7, with TRBD1 matching over 8 bases. The CDR3 sequence is 17 residues long. V lost 6 bases, J lost 0 bases, and 13 bases stayed unmatched. Germline V gene lookup returns CDR1 KGHSH and CDR2 LQKENI. CDR3 in amino acids: CASSRSLPGTGSYEQYF. The DNA for the CDR3 is TGTGCCAGCTCTCGATCTCTTCCCGGGACAGGCTCCTACGAGCAGTACTTC.

This rearrangement joins TRBV6-1 to TRBJ1-6; D perhaps matches TRBD1 (6 bases). The germline V gene has CDR1 MNHNS and CDR2 SASEGT. Trimming took off 6 bases at V and 7 bases at J, with 16 bases between the two ends. The CDR3 is made up of 15 amino acids. CDR3 sequence reads: CASSTGRRGNSPLHF. CDR3 nucleotides: TGTGCCAGCAGCACCGGTCGGAGGGGGAATTCACCCCTCCACTTT.

A few counts support this clone. This chain uses TRBV9 with TRBJ1-1, with D possibly being TRBD1 (6 bases). V lost 4 bases, J lost 1 base, and 14 bases lay in between. There are 15 residues in the CDR3. The germline CDR1 and CDR2 sequences are SGDLS and YYNGEE. CDR3 nucleotides: TGTGCCAGCAGCCTCATTACAGGGACGAACACTGAAGCTTTCTTT. It encodes CASSLITGTNTEAFF.

This rearrangement joins TRBV5-8 to TRBJ1-5, with 8 bases that match TRBD1. The CDR3 has 13 amino acids. CDR1 SGHTS and CDR2 YDEGEE come from the germline V gene. The ends lost 6 bases at V and 6 bases at J; junction bases unmatched: 5. The CDR3 sequence is CASNGDRRQPQHF. The CDR3 coding sequence is TGTGCCAGCAACGGGGACAGGCGTCAGCCCCAGCATTTT.

This clone has a handful of counts. The chain carries TRBV14 and TRBJ2-2, with D hard to call. Germline CDR1 SGHDN, CDR2 FVKESK. The CDR3 extends over 16 amino acids. V lost 1 base and J lost 1, with 10 bases in between. The CDR3 DNA reads TGTGCCAGCAGCCAAGGTGTCGGGTGGAACACCGGGGAGCTGTTTTTT. Its protein is CASSQGVGWNTGELFF.

The rearrangement uses TRBV9 and TRBJ1-4; D ambiguous. The CDR3 sequence is 13 residues long. V was trimmed by 0 bases and J by 8 bases, leaving 8 bases between them. Germline V CDR1 and CDR2: SGDLS, YYNGEE. CDR3 in DNA: TGTGCCAGCAGCGTAGCGGCGGGAGAAAAACTGTTTTTT. Protein product: CASSVAAGEKLFF.

Only one count was recorded for this clone. This chain joins TRBV6-5 and TRBJ2-3; TRBD2 matches at 10 bases. In germline, CDR1 is MNHEY, CDR2 SVGAGI. The V gene end was trimmed by 2 bases and the J gene end by 3 bases; junction bases not matched to a gene: 2. The CDR3 consists of 15 residues. CDR3 bases: TGTGCCAGCAGTTACACACTAGCGGGGACAGATACGCAGTATTTT. This gives the protein CASSYTLAGTDTQYF.

The chain recombines TRBV7-9 with TRBJ1-2, with D possibly matching TRBD1 (6 bases). CDR3 length equals 11 residues. Germline CDR1 SEHNR, CDR2 FQNEAQ (reference sequence). V dropped 11 bases and J dropped 1 base, with 8 bases sitting between them. CDR3 residues: CAGQFNYGYTF. CDR3 DNA sequence: TGTGCCGGACAGTTTAACTATGGCTACACCTTC.

The J gene is TRBJ2-1, the V gene TRBV19, with 9 bases matching TRBD2. V was clipped by 3 bases and J by 0 bases; unmatched bases: 9. CDR1 is LNHDA, CDR2 SQIVND, per germline (reference sequence). The CDR3 is 18 residues long. The CDR3 DNA reads TGTGCCAGTAGTATCGGCGGGGGGGCGATCAGCTCCTACAATGAGCAGTTCTTC. Translation: CASSIGGGAISSYNEQFF. The full variable domain, its missing parts supplied by reference TRBV19 and TRBJ2-1, is DGGITQSPKYLFRKEGQNVTLSCEQNLNHDAMYWYRQDPGQGLRLIYYSQIVNDFQKGDIAEGYSVSREKKESFPLTVTSAQKNPTAFYLCASSIGGGAISSYNEQFFGPGTRLTVL.

On this clone: Distinct nucleotide sequences in the sample also encode this CDR3. This chain uses TRBV7-9 with TRBJ1-5; 9 bases agree with TRBD1. The CDR3 runs to 14 residues. The ends lost 5 bases at V and 4 bases at J; junction bases unmatched: 3. From germline, CDR1 is SEHNR and CDR2 FQNEAQ (reference sequence). CDR3 sequence reads: CASSQTGGNQPQHF. CDR3 bases: TGTGCCAGCAGCCAGACAGGGGGAAATCAGCCCCAGCATTTT.

V is TRBV13 and J is TRBJ1-4; the match to TRBD1 covers 8 bases. CDR3 length equals 15 residues. CDR1 PRHDT and CDR2 FYEKMQ come from the germline V gene (reference sequence). The J segment lost 5 bases and the V segment lost 3 bases, leaving 5 bases of the junction unmatched. CDR3 in amino acids: CASSFLDRGNEKLFF. Written as DNA, the CDR3 is TGTGCCAGCAGCTTCCTCGACAGGGGAAATGAAAAACTGTTTTTT.

The chain recombines TRBV19 with TRBJ1-5; 10 positions agree with TRBD1. Germline assignment: CDR1 LNHDA and CDR2 SQIVND (reference sequence). This CDR3 is built from 17 residues. Trimming removed 6 bases from V and 0 bases from J; junction bases left unmatched: 8. The CDR3 loop reads CASSTGTGVYSNQPQHF. As DNA, the CDR3 is TGTGCCAGTAGCACCGGGACAGGGGTGTATAGCAATCAGCCCCAGCATTTT. The entire variable domain, with the rest obtained from reference TRBV19 and TRBJ1-5, is as follows: DGGITQSPKYLFRKEGQNVTLSCEQNLNHDAMYWYRQDPGQGLRLIYYSQIVNDFQKGDIAEGYSVSREKKESFPLTVTSAQKNPTAFYLCASSTGTGVYSNQPQHFGDGTRLSIL.

The V gene is TRBV29-1, the J gene TRBJ2-4; the D is unclear. The CDR3 has 16 amino acids. The V and J ends lost 4 bases and 1 base respectively, with 17 bases between them. The V gene's germline CDR1 is SQVTM and CDR2 ANQGSEA. CDR3 coding DNA: TGCAGCGTTGTACACGACGACGCGGCGGCCAAAAACATTCAGTACTTC. It translates to CSVVHDDAAAKNIQYF.